The T cell receptor (beta chain) under discussion was sequenced for a study of blood T cell repertoires in COVID-19. Study in general: COVID-19 samples, acute and convalescent, were from the United States, Italy and Spain.

The J segment lost 4 bases and the V segment lost 6 bases, leaving 7 bases of the junction unmatched. The CDR3 is 15 residues long. Germline CDR1 reads MNHEY; CDR2 reads SMNVEV (reference sequence). In the original workflow: Amplified reference gene primers provided the basis for estimating nucleated cell counts. The table came from immunoSEQ multiplex PCR; TCRdb's copy has only in-frame clones and leaves some out. That table is the source of V, J and clone size, and D and trimming were worked out from the DNA. The sample comprises over 250,000 clones, 80% to 90% of which are singletons, and 2.3% rests with the top ten.

The specimen sequenced was peripheral blood. The origin of this receptor is a woman aged 45-65 years with acute or convalescent COVID-19. The rearrangement links TRBV27 to TRBJ2-1; TRBD2 matches at 9 bases. The CDR3 sequence: CASSLTSGGYNEQFF. The CDR3 bases are TGTGCCAGCAGCCTGACTAGCGGAGGATACAATGAGCAGTTCTTC.